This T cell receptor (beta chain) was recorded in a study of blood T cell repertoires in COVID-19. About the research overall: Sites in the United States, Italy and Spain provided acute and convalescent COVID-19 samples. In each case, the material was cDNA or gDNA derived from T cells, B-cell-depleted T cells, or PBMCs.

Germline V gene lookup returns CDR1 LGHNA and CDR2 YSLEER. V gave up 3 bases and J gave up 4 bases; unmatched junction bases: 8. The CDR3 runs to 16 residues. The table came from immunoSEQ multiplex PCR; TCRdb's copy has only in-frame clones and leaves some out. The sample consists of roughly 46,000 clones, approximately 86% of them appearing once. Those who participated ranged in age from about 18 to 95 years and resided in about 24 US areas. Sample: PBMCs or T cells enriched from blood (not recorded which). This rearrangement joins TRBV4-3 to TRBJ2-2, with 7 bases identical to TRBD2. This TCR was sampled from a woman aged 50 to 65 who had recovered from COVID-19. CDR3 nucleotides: TGCGCCAGCAGCCAGGAGCGGGGACTATTCACCGGGGAGCTGTTTTTT. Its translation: CASSQERGLFTGELFF.